This record covers a single T cell receptor beta chain. The sample belongs to a study of blood T cell repertoires in COVID-19. Study in general: PBMCs, B-cell-depleted T cells, or T cells provided the cDNA or gDNA that made up the material.

Some clones are missing from TCRdb's copy, which holds only in-frame ones; the method was immunoSEQ multiplex PCR. The data show roughly 410,000 clones, around 91% seen once. The CDR3 runs to 16 residues. V trimming: 0 bases; J trimming: 2 bases; junction bases outside the gene matches: 4. Germline CDR1 and CDR2: LGHDT and YNNKEL (reference sequence). The gene calls are TRBV3-1 (or the pseudogene TRBV3-2) and TRBJ2-5; 9 bases map to TRBD1. Sequencing input: peripheral blood. The sequence derives from a woman aged 35 to 49 with COVID-19, enrolled during active disease. This chain's CDR3 is CASSQDRGTGQETQYF. In DNA form, the CDR3 reads TGTGCCAGCAGCCAAGACCGGGGGACAGGGCAAGAGACCCAGTACTTC.